The clone carrying this TCR beta chain was detected many times. Its antigen is undetermined. This sample was taken from a study of T-cell reconstitution after alpha-beta-depleted transplantation in children. Unique molecular identifiers featured in how the TCRbeta library was prepared. MiXCR, applied by TCRdb to the PCR reads, yields one record per CDR3 protein. Among approximately 99,000 distinct CDR3 sequences listed, about 6.4% were seen once. Notes on the study in general: A year had passed since transplant, and T-cell counts and diversity by then came mostly from newly produced T cells.

This receptor was taken from a male patient aged 2-10 years who had a stem cell transplant for acute lymphoblastic leukemia, so the T cells may come from the graft donor. The sequences come from PBMCs, mostly from graft donor cells, collected 360 days after TCRalphabeta/CD19-depleted stem cell transplant.

CDR3 DNA: TGTGCCGGAAGAACACAGTACAATGAGCAGTTCTTC. It yields the protein CAGRTQYNEQFF. This sequence joins TRBV30 and TRBJ2-1; no clear D. The CDR3 is 12 amino acids. V lost 8 bases and J 4 bases, leaving 12 bases between the germline ends. In germline, CDR1 is GTSNPN, CDR2 SVGIG (reference sequence).